Listed below are T cell receptor beta chains from one sample, sequenced in a study of graft-versus-host responses after intestinal transplantation. The table came from immunoSEQ multiplex PCR; TCRdb's copy has only in-frame clones and leaves some out. Here the sample spans some 13,000 clones, 70% to 90% being singletons. The specimen comprised PBMCs, sampled after intestinal transplantation. The receptors here all came from a human patient who received an intestinal transplant, so some T cells may come from the graft donor. Each CDR3 is given with its conserved first and last residue. The D gene is left open where the match is weak. Where a row states a size, it is once, few, many or the class of an expanded clone; other rows omit it.

V gene: TRBV5-6; D gene: -; clone size: -; J gene: TRBJ2-1; CDR3 DNA: TGTGCCAGCAGTACTGGGCGGGAAGAGCAGTTCTTC; CDR3 protein: CASSTGREEQFF
V gene: TRBV30; D gene: -; clone size: -; J gene: TRBJ2-7; CDR3 DNA: TGTGCCTGGAGTGTTAGATACGAGCAGTACTTC; CDR3 protein: CAWSVRYEQYF
V gene: TRBV4-2; D gene: -; clone size: -; J gene: TRBJ1-5; CDR3 DNA: TGTGCCAGCAGCCAACTTACAGGAGGCAATCAGCCCCAGCATTTT; CDR3 protein: CASSQLTGGNQPQHF
V gene: TRBV5-1; D gene: TRBD2; clone size: -; J gene: TRBJ2-3; CDR3 DNA: TGCGCCAGCAGCTTGGTAGCGGGGAGCTTTCCCCTCGATCAAGATACGCAGTATTTT; CDR3 protein: CASSLVAGSFPLDQDTQYF
V gene: TRBV4-2; D gene: -; clone size: -; J gene: TRBJ2-7; CDR3 DNA: TGTGCCAGCAGCCAAGCCGCTAGCGCCGAGAGCTCCTACGAGCAGTACTTC; CDR3 protein: CASSQAASAESSYEQYF
V gene: TRBV19; D gene: -; clone size: -; J gene: TRBJ1-4; CDR3 DNA: TGTGCCAGTAGTACCGCGGTTGGGCTCAAACCCGAAAAACTGTTTTTT; CDR3 protein: CASSTAVGLKPEKLFF
V gene: TRBV30; D gene: -; clone size: -; J gene: TRBJ2-5; CDR3 DNA: TGTGCCTGGTCGATGGGGCAGGGGTACTACGAGACCCAGTACTTC; CDR3 protein: CAWSMGQGYYETQYF
V gene: TRBV11-3; D gene: TRBD2; clone size: -; J gene: TRBJ2-2; CDR3 DNA: TGTGCCAGCAGCTCCGGGGGGGGGAACACCGGGGAGCTGTTTTTT; CDR3 protein: CASSSGGGNTGELFF
V gene: TRBV5-1; D gene: TRBD2; clone size: -; J gene: TRBJ2-7; CDR3 DNA: TGCGCCAGCAGCTTATCCTTAGCGGGAGGATCCTACGAGCAGTACTTC; CDR3 protein: CASSLSLAGGSYEQYF
V gene: TRBV6-1; D gene: TRBD1; clone size: -; J gene: TRBJ2-3; CDR3 DNA: TGTGCCAGCTGTGGGGGACAGGGGTCAGATACGCAGTATTTT; CDR3 protein: CASCGGQGSDTQYF
V gene: TRBV19; D gene: -; clone size: -; J gene: TRBJ2-1; CDR3 DNA: TGTGCCAGTAGTATAGAAGGATTCGGAGGTTCCTACAATGAGCAGTTCTTC; CDR3 protein: CASSIEGFGGSYNEQFF
V gene: TRBV28; D gene: -; clone size: -; J gene: TRBJ1-3; CDR3 DNA: TGTGCCAGCTGGGAAGGCAGCCTAACTCTTGGAAACACCATATATTTT; CDR3 protein: CASWEGSLTLGNTIYF
V gene: TRBV19; D gene: TRBD2; clone size: -; J gene: TRBJ2-2; CDR3 DNA: TGTGCCAGTAGTACCCCACTAGCGGGAGGGTCCGGGGAGCTGTTTTTT; CDR3 protein: CASSTPLAGGSGELFF
V gene: TRBV9; D gene: -; clone size: -; J gene: TRBJ2-1; CDR3 DNA: TGTGCCAGCAGCGTAGTCCTAGGGACCTACAATGAGCAGTTCTTC; CDR3 protein: CASSVVLGTYNEQFF
V gene: TRBV7-9; D gene: TRBD2; clone size: once; J gene: TRBJ2-3; CDR3 DNA: TGTGCCAGCAGCTTAGGTGCGGGAGTCACAGATACGCAGTATTTT; CDR3 protein: CASSLGAGVTDTQYF
V gene: TRBV30; D gene: -; clone size: -; J gene: TRBJ2-3; CDR3 DNA: TGTGCCTGGAGTGTACCAGATACGCAGTATTTT; CDR3 protein: CAWSVPDTQYF
V gene: TRBV4-1; D gene: TRBD2; clone size: -; J gene: TRBJ2-7; CDR3 DNA: TGCGCCAGCAGCCAACGACTAGCGGGGGGCCCACTTGACGAGCAGTACTTC; CDR3 protein: CASSQRLAGGPLDEQYF
V gene: TRBV7-3; D gene: -; clone size: -; J gene: TRBJ2-2; CDR3 DNA: TGTGCCAGCAGCTTAAGTTTCGGGGAGCTGTTTTTT; CDR3 protein: CASSLSFGELFF
V gene: TRBV27; D gene: -; clone size: -; J gene: TRBJ2-7; CDR3 DNA: TGTGCCAGCAGTTTATGGCTAGGGGACGAGCAGTACTTC; CDR3 protein: CASSLWLGDEQYF
V gene: TRBV28; D gene: -; clone size: -; J gene: TRBJ2-5; CDR3 DNA: TGTGCCACCCGAAAGGTGGTGGAGACCCAGTACTTC; CDR3 protein: CATRKVVETQYF
V gene: TRBV7-3; D gene: -; clone size: -; J gene: TRBJ2-6; CDR3 DNA: TGTACCAGCAGCGGTTGTCAGACGCTTCAAAGTCGGGCCAACGTCCTGACTTTC; CDR3 protein: CTSSGCQTLQSRANVLTF
V gene: TRBV9; D gene: -; clone size: once; J gene: TRBJ2-1; CDR3 DNA: TGTGCCAGCAGCGTAATGTCCTGGGCAGCTCCCAATGAGCAGTTCTTC; CDR3 protein: CASSVMSWAAPNEQFF
V gene: TRBV9; D gene: TRBD1; clone size: -; J gene: TRBJ2-1; CDR3 DNA: TGTGCCAGCAGCCCGACAGGGCAACACAATGAGCAGTTCTTC; CDR3 protein: CASSPTGQHNEQFF
V gene: TRBV11-2; D gene: TRBD2; clone size: -; J gene: TRBJ2-7; CDR3 DNA: TGTGCCAGCAGCTTAGATCTGGGACTAGCGGGAGTTAATTACGAGCAGTACTTC; CDR3 protein: CASSLDLGLAGVNYEQYF
V gene: TRBV7-9; D gene: -; clone size: -; J gene: TRBJ2-1; CDR3 DNA: TGTGCCAGCAGCTTAGGCGGCTCCGTATACAATGAGCAGTTCTTC; CDR3 protein: CASSLGGSVYNEQFF
V gene: TRBV7-9; D gene: TRBD1; clone size: -; J gene: TRBJ2-5; CDR3 DNA: TGTGCCAGCAGCTCGGACAGGGGGGAAGAGACCCAGTACTTC; CDR3 protein: CASSSDRGEETQYF
V gene: TRBV28; D gene: TRBD1; clone size: -; J gene: TRBJ1-2; CDR3 DNA: TGTGCCAGCAGGAACGACAGGGGTCTTTACTATGGCTACACCTTC; CDR3 protein: CASRNDRGLYYGYTF
V gene: TRBV9; D gene: TRBD1; clone size: -; J gene: TRBJ2-5; CDR3 DNA: TGTGCCAGCAGCGTAGATATGTGGGGGGGACAGGGAGGAGAGACCCAGTACTTC; CDR3 protein: CASSVDMWGGQGGETQYF
V gene: TRBV5-3; D gene: -; clone size: -; J gene: TRBJ1-3; CDR3 DNA: TGTGCCAGAAACGTTTTCCGGACGGATGGAAACACCATATATTTT; CDR3 protein: CARNVFRTDGNTIYF
V gene: TRBV30; D gene: TRBD1; clone size: medium-sized; J gene: TRBJ2-4; CDR3 DNA: TGTGCCTGGAGCCCGGGACAGGGAAACATTCAGTACTTC; CDR3 protein: CAWSPGQGNIQYF
V gene: TRBV18; D gene: TRBD2; clone size: -; J gene: TRBJ2-1; CDR3 DNA: TGTGCCAGCTCACCGATTCTCCGACTAAGCGGGGATGAGCAGTTCTTC; CDR3 protein: CASSPILRLSGDEQFF
V gene: TRBV6-1; D gene: -; clone size: few; J gene: TRBJ1-5; CDR3 DNA: TGTGCCAGCAGTGATGTTCTCTCTAATAGCAATCAGCCCCAGCATTTT; CDR3 protein: CASSDVLSNSNQPQHF
V gene: TRBV6-6; D gene: TRBD2; clone size: -; J gene: TRBJ2-7; CDR3 DNA: TGTGCCAGCAGTTACCGGGACTACTCCTACGAGCAGTACTTC; CDR3 protein: CASSYRDYSYEQYF
V gene: TRBV27; D gene: -; clone size: -; J gene: TRBJ2-7; CDR3 DNA: TGTGCCAGCAGCTGGACGTCGGACTACGAGCAGTACTTC; CDR3 protein: CASSWTSDYEQYF
V gene: TRBV5-1; D gene: TRBD1; clone size: few; J gene: TRBJ2-1; CDR3 DNA: TGCGCCAGCAGCCCCGGGACAGGGGCCTACAATGAGCAGTTCTTC; CDR3 protein: CASSPGTGAYNEQFF
V gene: TRBV11-2; D gene: -; clone size: -; J gene: TRBJ2-3; CDR3 DNA: TGTGCCAGCAGCCCCCCCTATAGCACAGATACGCAGTATTTT; CDR3 protein: CASSPPYSTDTQYF
V gene: TRBV5-1; D gene: -; clone size: -; J gene: TRBJ1-2; CDR3 DNA: TGCGCCAGCAGCTTGGAAGGGTCCGGTGGCTACACCTTC; CDR3 protein: CASSLEGSGGYTF
V gene: TRBV9; D gene: -; clone size: -; J gene: TRBJ2-7; CDR3 DNA: TGTGCCAGCAGCGTAGTGCCAGCGCCTACCTACGAGCAGTACTTC; CDR3 protein: CASSVVPAPTYEQYF
V gene: TRBV4-2; D gene: TRBD2; clone size: -; J gene: TRBJ2-3; CDR3 DNA: TGTGCCAGCAGCCTCCAAATTCCTAGCGGAACTAGCACAGATACGCAGTATTTT; CDR3 protein: CASSLQIPSGTSTDTQYF
V gene: TRBV11-2; D gene: -; clone size: few; J gene: TRBJ1-1; CDR3 DNA: TGTGCCAGCAGCCTCAAAAGGAACACTGAAGCTTTCTTT; CDR3 protein: CASSLKRNTEAFF